A single sample gave rise to the 16 T cell receptor beta chains below, sequenced in a study of T cell responses to AZD1222 COVID-19 vaccine. TCRdb's table, derived via immunoSEQ multiplex PCR, lists solely in-frame clones and lacks some. This sample has roughly 130,000 clones, with around 94% found just once. This material consisted of peripheral blood, taken on day 0 of AZD1222 vaccination. The receptors stem from an adult in good health.

The table lists this clone with a count of one. The chain is built from TRBV4-2 and TRBJ2-1, with 9 positions matching TRBD2. Trimming cost V 2 bases and J 3 bases; bases outside gene matches: 8. The CDR3 sequence is 17 residues long. The germline gives CDR1 LGHNA, CDR2 YNFKEQ. CDR3 loop: CASSQLETSGRYNEQFF. For the CDR3, the DNA is TGTGCCAGCAGCCAACTTGAGACTAGCGGACGCTACAATGAGCAGTTCTTC.

In regard to this clone: Other DNA sequences in the sample encode the same CDR3. The chain uses TRBV7-9 and TRBJ2-3, with D unresolved. Trimming removed 1 base at V and 0 bases at J, with 5 bases between. From germline, CDR1 is SEHNR and CDR2 FQNEAQ (reference sequence). This CDR3 is built from 14 residues. In nucleotides, the CDR3 is TGTGCCAGCAGCTTAGGACTGAGCACAGATACGCAGTATTTT. Its protein is CASSLGLSTDTQYF.

The J gene is TRBJ1-1, the V gene TRBV6-6, with TRBD1 matching 7 bases. Germline V gene data show CDR1 as MNHNY and CDR2 as SVGAGI (reference sequence). V lost 5 bases, J lost 0 bases, and 3 bases stayed unmatched. The CDR3 has 14 amino acids. The CDR3 nucleotides read TGTGCCAGCAGTCGGGACAGCATGAACACTGAAGCTTTCTTT. Protein product: CASSRDSMNTEAFF.

This chain uses TRBV23-1 with TRBJ1-2, with D uncertain. TRBV23-1 is recorded as an ORF, its role being uncertain. V was clipped by 0 bases and J by 3 bases, with 17 bases between them. This CDR3 is built from 17 residues. Here the CDR3 reads CASSQSVGGNFHYGYTF. In DNA, the CDR3 is TGCGCCAGCAGTCAATCCGTAGGCGGAAATTTTCACTATGGCTACACCTTC.

V is TRBV9 and J is TRBJ2-6; tentatively, D is TRBD2 (6 bases). V lost 4 bases and J 2 bases, leaving 13 bases between the germline ends. The V gene's germline CDR1 is SGDLS and CDR2 YYNGEE. This CDR3 has 16 residues. CDR3 loop: CASSPLGGTGANVLTF. The CDR3 coding sequence is TGTGCCAGCAGCCCCCTAGGAGGGACTGGGGCCAACGTCCTGACTTTC.

The chain couples TRBV11-3 to TRBJ2-7; 7 positions match TRBD1. V trimming: 5 bases; J trimming: 6 bases; junction bases outside the gene matches: 7. There are 13 residues in the CDR3. CDR1 and CDR2 from the germline V gene are SGHNT and YENEEA. CDR3 coding DNA: TGTGCCAGCAGCGCCAGACAGGGTGGCGAGCAGTACTTC. Residues: CASSARQGGEQYF.

The chain recombines TRBV5-5 with TRBJ1-1, with 11 positions matching TRBD1. The V segment lost 4 bases and the J segment 4 bases; nucleotides outside the gene matches: 6. CDR3 length equals 15 residues. From germline, CDR1 is SGHKS and CDR2 YYEKEE (reference sequence). The CDR3 nucleotides are TGTGCCAGCAGCCCGCCCGGGACAGGGGGCACTGAAGCTTTCTTT. Its translation: CASSPPGTGGTEAFF.

This rearrangement joins TRBV28 to TRBJ2-7; 9 bases map to TRBD1. Germline V gene data show CDR1 as MDHEN and CDR2 as SYDVKM. Trimming took 6 bases from V and 2 from J; bases not matched to a gene: 2. The CDR3 spans 13 residues. The CDR3 loop reads CASSRTGAYEQYF. Written as DNA, the CDR3 is TGTGCCAGCAGCCGGACAGGGGCCTACGAGCAGTACTTC.

The V gene is TRBV6-5, the J gene TRBJ2-2, with D possibly matching TRBD1 (6 bases). The V gene lost 11 bases and the J gene lost 3 bases, with 13 bases spanning the gap. The CDR3 runs to 13 residues. CDR1 MNHEY and CDR2 SVGAGI come from the germline V gene. Here the CDR3 reads CAGTDRYTGELFF. CDR3 bases: TGTGCCGGCACGGACAGATACACCGGGGAGCTGTTTTTT.

The chain employs TRBV11-2 and TRBJ1-2, with TRBD1 identical over 8 bases. Germline V CDR1 and CDR2: SGHAT, FQNNGV. CDR3 length equals 15 residues. Trimming cost V 6 bases and J 3 bases; bases outside gene matches: 9. In DNA, the CDR3 is TGTGCCAGCAGGATGTCAGGGGGCAGAGACTATGGCTACACCTTC. It translates to CASRMSGGRDYGYTF.

The chain recombines TRBV23-1 with TRBJ1-1; D call uncertain. TRBV23-1 is designated an ORF whose function remains uncertain. This CDR3 is built from 13 residues. Trimming removed 2 bases at V and 6 bases at J, with 10 bases between. The CDR3 protein is CASSQTIGAEAFF. The CDR3 nucleotides are TGCGCCAGCAGTCAAACCATAGGAGCTGAAGCTTTCTTT.

The sample holds a few counts of this clone. The chain uses TRBV10-1 and TRBJ2-1; D gene unclear. The CDR3 totals 17 residues. V lost 4 bases and J 9 bases, leaving 25 bases between the germline ends. Germline assignment: CDR1 WNHNN and CDR2 SYGVQD (reference sequence). The CDR3 DNA reads TGCGCCAGCAGTGTTTGGAATCCGCGCCTATCGGACGGTGAGCAGTTCTTC. Protein sequence: CASSVWNPRLSDGEQFF.

The chain combines TRBV7-9 with TRBJ1-1; TRBD1 is a possible D gene (5 bases). V was pared by 2 bases and J by 4 bases, with 14 bases between. The V gene's germline CDR1 is SEHNR and CDR2 FQNEAQ (reference sequence). The CDR3 extends over 15 amino acids. The CDR3 sequence is CASSLFRGRSTEAFF. The CDR3 DNA is TGTGCCAGCAGCTTATTTAGGGGTCGTAGCACTGAAGCTTTCTTT.

The chain combines TRBV7-2 with TRBJ1-1; 7 nucleotides align to TRBD1. The germline V gene encodes CDR1 SGHTA and CDR2 FQGNSA. CDR3 size: 16 residues. The trim removed 3 bases at V and 5 bases at J, leaving 12 bases unmatched. The DNA of the CDR3 is TGTGCCAGCAGCTTGGCAGGGGGGATGGGTGGTACTGAAGCTTTCTTT. Encoded protein: CASSLAGGMGGTEAFF.

The V call is TRBV9, the J call TRBJ2-7, with 7 bases aligning to TRBD2. Germline loops: CDR1 SGDLS, CDR2 YYNGEE. With 4 bases clipped from V and 0 bases from J, the junction kept 7 bases outside the gene matches. This CDR3 has 15 amino acids. The CDR3 here is CASSPGIAGSYEQYF. In nucleotides, the CDR3 is TGTGCCAGCAGCCCCGGTATAGCGGGCTCCTACGAGCAGTACTTC.

The V call is TRBV28, the J call TRBJ2-3, with 10 bases matching TRBD1. CDR3 length: 15 residues. Germline lookup yields CDR1 MDHEN and CDR2 SYDVKM. V was pared by 6 bases and J by 2 bases, with 5 bases of the junction left unmatched. The CDR3 here is CASRSTGGITDTQYF. CDR3 nucleotides: TGTGCCAGCAGATCGACAGGGGGCATCACAGATACGCAGTATTTT.